These 22 T cell receptor beta chains came from one sample sequenced in a study of cytomegalovirus exposure and HLA in healthy donors. Clones were read by immunoSEQ multiplex PCR, and TCRdb kept only the in-frame ones, dropping some. The repertoire has some 220,000 clones, about nine tenths of them found once; the top ten carry 1% to 1.2%. The sample was PBMCs. The receptors stem from a woman aged 18-29 years in good health and CMV-seronegative.

The chain employs TRBV21-1 and TRBJ2-7; TRBD2 is the table's D call, not checked against the DNA. TRBV21-1 has pseudogene status. There are 16 residues in the CDR3. CDR3 region: CASSKECWTSGYEQYF. The CDR3 DNA sequence: TGTGCCAGCAGCAAAGAGTGCTGGACTAGCGGGTACGAGCAGTACTTC.

The chain carries TRBV5-6 and TRBJ2-2; D is possibly TRBD2 (5 bases). The CDR3 contains 17 residues. Trimming removed 6 bases at V and 3 bases at J, with 21 bases between. From germline, CDR1 is SGHDT and CDR2 YYEEEE. The CDR3 protein is CASKLGELRLDTGELFF. In DNA form, the CDR3 reads TGTGCCAGCAAACTTGGGGAGCTCCGGCTAGACACCGGGGAGCTGTTTTTT.

The V call is TRBV6-1, the J call TRBJ2-1; D uncertain. V was shortened by 7 bases and J by 4 bases, with 14 bases between the two germline ends. This CDR3 comprises 14 residues. The germline CDR1 and CDR2 sequences are MNHNS and SASEGT. In nucleotides, the CDR3 is TGTGCCAGCAATGGCGGAGTGGGTTACAATGAGCAGTTCTTC. Its translation is CASNGGVGYNEQFF.

The chain employs TRBV15 and TRBJ2-7; D possibly corresponds to TRBD1 (5 bases). V gave up 0 bases and J gave up 1 base, with 10 bases separating them. The CDR3 is 15 residues long. CDR1 and CDR2 from the germline V gene are LNHNV and YYDKDF (reference sequence). CDR3 sequence reads: CATSRDLRQSYEQYF. CDR3 sequence (DNA): TGTGCCACCAGCAGAGATTTAAGACAGTCCTACGAGCAGTACTTC.

The chain combines TRBV19 with TRBJ2-7, with 10 nucleotides matching TRBD1. The germline V gene encodes CDR1 LNHDA and CDR2 SQIVND (reference sequence). J lost 3 bases, V lost 4 bases, and 9 bases had no gene match. This CDR3 has 16 residues. The CDR3 region has the DNA TGTGCCAGTAGTAATACCCGACAGGGGGCGGGCTACGAGCAGTACTTC. The encoded protein is CASSNTRQGAGYEQYF. The full variable domain, rest sourced from reference TRBV19 and TRBJ2-7, is DGGITQSPKYLFRKEGQNVTLSCEQNLNHDAMYWYRQDPGQGLRLIYYSQIVNDFQKGDIAEGYSVSREKKESFPLTVTSAQKNPTAFYLCASSNTRQGAGYEQYFGPGTRLTVT.

The V gene is TRBV10-3, the J gene TRBJ2-7; the match to TRBD1 covers 10 bases. Germline V gene sequence: CDR1 ENHRY, CDR2 SYGVKD. CDR3 size: 12 residues. V lost 8 bases to trimming and J lost 4 bases; unmatched junction nucleotides: 2. The CDR3 loop is CAIGTGVYEQYF. The CDR3 DNA reads as TGTGCCATCGGGACAGGGGTTTACGAGCAGTACTTC.

The rearrangement links TRBV11-2 to TRBJ1-2; D gene ambiguous. Looked up from germline, CDR1 is SGHAT and CDR2 is FQNNGV. V shed 5 bases and J shed 1 base, with 5 bases lying between them. The CDR3 covers 12 residues. The CDR3 region has the DNA TGTGCCAGCAGCCCCTTTAACTATGGCTACACCTTC. Translating it yields CASSPFNYGYTF. Drawing the rest from reference TRBV11-2 and TRBJ1-2, the complete variable domain is EAGVAQSPRYKIIEKRQSVAFWCNPISGHATLYWYQQILGQGPKLLIQFQNNGVVDDSQLPKDRFSAERLKGVDSTLKIQPAKLEDSAVYLCASSPFNYGYTFGSGTRLTVV.

The chain recombines TRBV29-1 with TRBJ2-4, with D hard to call. V was pared by 5 bases and J by 8 bases, with 7 bases between. CDR1 is SQVTM, CDR2 ANQGSEA, per germline. This CDR3 region has 10 residues. CDR3 coding DNA: TGCAGCGTTCTCCGAGACATTCAGTACTTC. It encodes CSVLRDIQYF.

This chain joins TRBV15 and TRBJ2-7; TRBD1 is a possible D gene (5 bases). The V gene lost 0 bases and the J gene lost 5 bases, with 8 bases spanning the gap. The CDR3 contains 13 residues. Germline V gene lookup returns CDR1 LNHNV and CDR2 YYDKDF (reference sequence). The chain's CDR3 is CATSRDPGNEQYF. The DNA for the CDR3 is TGTGCCACCAGCAGAGATCCAGGGAACGAGCAGTACTTC.

The chain couples TRBV9 to TRBJ2-2; 7 bases are shared with TRBD1. V was pared by 0 bases and J by 6 bases, with 5 bases of the junction left unmatched. CDR1 and CDR2 from the germline V gene are SGDLS and YYNGEE. This CDR3 is 15 amino acids long. The CDR3 bases are TGTGCCAGCAGCGTAGCCGGGCAGGGGGCCGGGGAGCTGTTTTTT. Translation: CASSVAGQGAGELFF.

The rearrangement links TRBV9 to TRBJ2-1, with 9 bases that match TRBD2. This CDR3 contains 11 residues. Per germline, CDR1 SGDLS and CDR2 YYNGEE. The ends lost 4 bases at V and 15 bases at J; junction bases unmatched: 5. The CDR3, as DNA: TGTGCCAGCAGCCCCGGGACTAGCTTGTTCTTC. Its translation: CASSPGTSLFF.

The rearrangement links TRBV30 to TRBJ1-6; 9 bases are a match to TRBD1. CDR1 and CDR2 (germline): GTSNPN, SVGIG (reference sequence). The CDR3 is 14 residues long. The V and J ends lost 2 bases and 8 bases, in that order; junction bases with no gene match: 4. In nucleotides, the CDR3 is TGTGCCTGGAGTCCGGACAGGGGAGATTCACCCCTCCACTTT. Protein: CAWSPDRGDSPLHF.

The chain links TRBV5-8 to TRBJ1-1; D uncertain. Germline CDR1 SGHTS, CDR2 YDEGEE. The CDR3 has 15 amino acids. The V end lost 0 bases, the J end lost 3 bases, and 12 bases lay between the germline ends. CDR3 region: CASSLDFQVDTEAFF. CDR3 in DNA: TGTGCCAGCAGCTTGGATTTCCAGGTTGACACTGAAGCTTTCTTT.

The rearrangement uses TRBV5-6 and TRBJ1-2; TRBD1 matches 8 bases. CDR1 is SGHDT, CDR2 YYEEEE, per germline. This CDR3 comprises 18 residues. With V trimmed by 7 bases and J by 4 bases, 21 bases remained unmatched. CDR3 region: CASSPNRDRPKPGYGYTF. CDR3 sequence (DNA): TGTGCCAGCTCCCCTAACCGGGACAGGCCGAAACCCGGCTATGGCTACACCTTC.

In this sample, this clone turned up once. The V call is TRBV6-1, the J call TRBJ2-7, with D perhaps matching TRBD1 (6 bases). V lost 2 bases to trimming and J lost 3 bases, with 11 bases between them. Per germline, CDR1 MNHNS and CDR2 SASEGT. CDR3 size: 14 residues. The CDR3 sequence is CASSESTGFYEQYF. The CDR3 DNA is TGTGCCAGCAGTGAATCGACAGGCTTCTACGAGCAGTACTTC.

This clone was seen once. The chain employs TRBV9 and TRBJ2-3; possible D gene TRBD1, 6 bases. The V gene lost 3 bases and the J gene lost 2 bases, with 13 bases spanning the gap. The CDR3 sequence is 15 residues long. Germline-derived CDR1 and CDR2 are SGDLS and YYNGEE. In DNA form, the CDR3 reads TGTGCCAGCAGCGGACGGACAGACCTCACAGATACGCAGTATTTT. Translation: CASSGRTDLTDTQYF.

V and J are TRBV5-6 and TRBJ2-5; 9 positions match TRBD1. The ends lost 1 base at V and 2 bases at J; junction bases unmatched: 3. Germline CDR1 SGHDT, CDR2 YYEEEE. The CDR3 loop spans 15 amino acids. The CDR3 sequence: CASSLYDRGQETQYF. For the CDR3, the DNA is TGTGCCAGCAGCTTGTATGACAGGGGGCAAGAGACCCAGTACTTC.

The V and J genes are TRBV25-1 and TRBJ2-3; weak D call: TRBD2 (5 bases). CDR1 and CDR2 from the germline V gene are MGHDK and SYGVNS. V was shortened by 5 bases and J by 1 base, with 10 bases between the two germline ends. CDR3 length: 14 amino acids. CDR3 region: CASSSTRGTDTQYF. DNA of the CDR3: TGTGCCAGCAGTTCTACTAGAGGCACAGATACGCAGTATTTT.

V gene TRBV6-1 combines with J gene TRBJ1-2; 9 bases match TRBD1. The CDR3 has 14 residues. Germline CDR1 reads MNHNS; CDR2 reads SASEGT. Trimming took 6 bases from V and 4 from J; bases not matched to a gene: 6. CDR3 loop: CASRPTGGSYGYTF. The CDR3, as DNA: TGTGCCAGCAGGCCGACAGGGGGGAGCTATGGCTACACCTTC.

The chain joins TRBV11-2 to TRBJ1-6; D not resolved. This CDR3 is built from 12 residues. V dropped 4 bases and J dropped 6 bases, with 4 bases sitting between them. The germline V gene encodes CDR1 SGHAT and CDR2 FQNNGV. The CDR3 nucleotides read TGTGCCAGCAGCTCCAGTAATTCACCCCTCCACTTT. Protein sequence: CASSSSNSPLHF.

The genes are TRBV6-5 and TRBJ2-5; tentatively, D is TRBD1 (6 bases). The germline V gene encodes CDR1 MNHEY and CDR2 SVGAGI. Deletions cut 2 bases from V and 4 bases from J, with 11 bases between. CDR3 length equals 14 residues. CDR3 loop: CASSYRRQVETQYF. Here the CDR3 DNA reads TGTGCCAGCAGTTACCGACGACAGGTAGAGACCCAGTACTTC.

This sequence joins TRBV19 and TRBJ2-2; 9 nucleotides match TRBD1. Losses at the gene ends were 5 bases for V and 5 bases for J; bases not matched to a gene: 9. The CDR3 has 16 amino acids. Germline V gene sequence: CDR1 LNHDA, CDR2 SQIVND (reference sequence). The CDR3 loop is CASSDRGTGLTGELFF. Written as DNA, the CDR3 is TGTGCCAGTAGTGATAGAGGGACAGGGTTGACCGGGGAGCTGTTTTTT.